Sequencing of this T cell receptor (beta chain) was carried out in a study of T cell responses to AZD1222 COVID-19 vaccine. Sequenced by immunoSEQ multiplex PCR; TCRdb stores in-frame clones only, minus some. The table shows about 110,000 clones, with roughly 87% occurring only once. Turning to this clone: Its cognate antigen is unknown.

Points from the study as a whole: Sampling that yielded the repertoires occurred only after the peak T cell response. The study identified only 6 or 7 AZD1222 recipients as seropositive at baseline. After two AZD1222 doses, spike-specific TCR breadth and depth rose versus day 0.

V was clipped by 5 bases and J by 8 bases, with 18 bases between them. Germline V gene lookup returns CDR1 SGHAT and CDR2 FQNNGV. The CDR3 totals 14 residues. The chain joins TRBV11-2 to TRBJ1-2; D unclear. The receptor's source is an adult who received the AZD1222 COVID-19 vaccine. The source was peripheral blood, collected 28 days after the second AZD1222 dose. CDR3 bases: TGTGCCAGCAGCCCAGGTGCCAGTCAAGGAGGCTACACCTTC. Its protein product is CASSPGASQGGYTF.